These 9 T cell receptor beta chains were sequenced from one sample in a study of vaccination and CD4 T cells after COVID-19. Sequencing of DNA taken from cultured CD4+ T cells relied on the Oncomine TCR Beta short-read assay. Genomic DNA from cultured CD4+ T cells was extracted. TCRdb fed the PCR reads into MiXCR, producing one record per CDR3 protein. The table lists roughly 7,800 distinct CDR3 sequences, approximately 37% of them singletons. Treatment indicated: roughly ten-day PBMC culture with coronavirus spike peptide pools or control peptides (ViraFEST assay). Those CD4+ T cells from the unexposed donor predate the COVID-19 pandemic (2011-2018). No antigen has been assigned to these receptors. The source material was CD4+ T cells from blood, cultured in vitro. The origin of the receptors is a human donor in good health.

This clonotype was recorded a few times. CDR3 bases: TGTGCCAGCAGCCCCGGGCACTCTAACTATGGCTACACCTTC. Amino acids: CASSPGHSNYGYTF. The chain links TRBV27 to TRBJ1-2, with D hard to call. CDR3 length: 14 residues. Germline values: CDR1 MNHEY, CDR2 SMNVEV (reference sequence). The ends were cut back, 6 bases at V and 0 bases at J, with 11 bases in the middle.

This clonotype was observed a few times. The J gene is TRBJ2-7, the V gene TRBV29-1; D could derive from TRBD1 or TRBD2 (5 bases each). The germline gives CDR1 SQVTM, CDR2 ANQGSEA. The CDR3 extends over 14 amino acids. The ends were cut back, 7 bases at V and 4 bases at J, with 20 bases in the middle. The CDR3 sequence: CSALAGQGVYEQYF. CDR3 in DNA: TGCAGCGCCCTAGCCGGGCAGGGTGTTTACGAGCAGTACTTC.

The rearrangement joins TRBV7-9 to TRBJ1-1, with no clear D. V lost 5 bases and J lost 1, with 17 bases in between. CDR1 is SEHNR and CDR2 is FQNEAQ in the germline V gene (reference sequence). There are 16 residues in the CDR3. CDR3 sequence reads: CASSPRLSGQNTEAFF. The CDR3 nucleotides are TGTGCCAGCAGCCCCCGGCTTAGTGGGCAGAACACTGAAGCTTTCTTT.

The chain employs TRBV7-6 and TRBJ2-1, with 13 bases matching TRBD2. This CDR3 is 15 amino acids long. V dropped 5 bases and J dropped 9; count of bases not matched to a gene: 7. The germline V gene has CDR1 SGHVS and CDR2 FNYEAQ. The CDR3 nucleotides are TGTGCCAGCAGCCCACTAGCGGGAGGGGGACGTGAGCAGTTCTTC. This sequence encodes CASSPLAGGGREQFF.

V is TRBV5-1 and J is TRBJ1-2; tentatively, D is TRBD1 (5 bases). This CDR3 is 13 amino acids long. The V gene lost 2 bases and the J gene lost 4 bases, with 9 bases spanning the gap. Germline V gene data show CDR1 as SGHRS and CDR2 as YFSETQ. The CDR3 DNA sequence: TGCGCCAGCAGCTTCGACAGCGTCTATGGCTACACCTTC. Its protein is CASSFDSVYGYTF.

The gene calls are TRBV19 and TRBJ1-1; 7 bases are a match to TRBD1. The CDR3 has 17 amino acids. The V gene's germline CDR1 is LNHDA and CDR2 SQIVND (reference sequence). Trimming at V came to 5 bases and at J to 1 base, leaving 13 bases not matched to a gene. CDR3 residues: CASSARQGVYSNTEAFF. Written as DNA, the CDR3 is TGTGCCAGTAGTGCTAGACAGGGAGTTTACTCGAACACTGAAGCTTTCTTT.

The V call is TRBV21-1, the J call TRBJ2-3; TRBD2, the table's D call, lacks a check against the DNA. TRBV21-1 is described as a pseudogene. CDR3 length: 18 residues. This chain's CDR3 is CASRTPLAGEAPTDTQYF. As DNA, the CDR3 is TGTGCCAGCCGAACCCCTTTGGCGGGAGAGGCGCCCACAGATACGCAGTATTTT.

This clonotype was detected only a few times. J is TRBJ2-3 and V is TRBV2; D gene unclear. CDR1 SNHLY and CDR2 FYNNEI come from the germline V gene. The V end lost 5 bases, the J end lost 2 bases, and 11 bases lay between the germline ends. The CDR3 runs 14 residues. The DNA for the CDR3 is TGTGCCAGCAGTCCGACTGGAATCACAGATACGCAGTATTTT. Residues: CASSPTGITDTQYF.

The rearrangement links TRBV19 to TRBJ2-2; D not certain. Trimming took 6 bases from V and 0 from J, leaving 20 bases between them. The CDR3 has 18 residues. The germline gives CDR1 LNHDA, CDR2 SQIVND (reference sequence). The CDR3 loop is CASRYMNRAAANTGELFF. CDR3 sequence (DNA): TGTGCCAGTAGATATATGAATCGGGCAGCCGCGAACACCGGGGAGCTGTTTTTT. The full variable domain, in which reference TRBV19 and TRBJ2-2 provide the parts outside the CDR3, is DGGITQSPKYLFRKEGQNVTLSCEQNLNHDAMYWYRQDPGQGLRLIYYSQIVNDFQKGDIAEGYSVSREKKESFPLTVTSAQKNPTAFYLCASRYMNRAAANTGELFFGEGSRLTVL.